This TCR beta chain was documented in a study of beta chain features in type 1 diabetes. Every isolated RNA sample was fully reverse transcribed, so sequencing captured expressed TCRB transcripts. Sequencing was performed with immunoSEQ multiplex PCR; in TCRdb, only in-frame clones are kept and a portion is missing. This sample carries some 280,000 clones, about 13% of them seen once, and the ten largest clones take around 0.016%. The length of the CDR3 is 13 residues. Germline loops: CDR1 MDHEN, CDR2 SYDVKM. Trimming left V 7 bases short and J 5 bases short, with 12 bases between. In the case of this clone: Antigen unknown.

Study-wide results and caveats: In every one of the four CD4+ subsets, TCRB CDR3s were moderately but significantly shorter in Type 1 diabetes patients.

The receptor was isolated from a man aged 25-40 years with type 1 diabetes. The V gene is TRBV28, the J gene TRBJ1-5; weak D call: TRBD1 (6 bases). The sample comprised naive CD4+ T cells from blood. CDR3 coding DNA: TGTGCCAGCAACGAACAGGGTGATCAGCCCCAGCATTTT. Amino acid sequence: CASNEQGDQPQHF.